This TCR beta chain was observed in a study of shared T cell receptors in the human thymus. Assay used: immunoSEQ multiplex PCR; TCRdb lists only in-frame clones, some missing. Of about 610,000 clones in the sample, 88% were seen once. Germline V gene lookup returns CDR1 SGHRS and CDR2 YFSETQ. This CDR3 comprises 18 residues. Germline trimming cut 3 bases from V and 3 bases from J; bases unmatched to any gene: 12. In addition, the sample was reused for a study of human thymus T cells.

The sequence was obtained from a boy in the first two years of life with a congenital heart defect. The genes are TRBV5-1 and TRBJ2-7; 13 bases match TRBD2. Sequencing was performed on thymocytes. CDR3 nucleotide sequence: TGCGCCAGCAGCTCGGGACTAGCGGGGTCCCTAAGGGTCTACGAGCAGTACTTC. Translated: CASSSGLAGSLRVYEQYF.